Below are 20 T cell receptor beta chains sequenced from a single sample in a study of T cells after posttransplantation cyclophosphamide listed by TCRdb under 2016. Libraries came from the immunoSEQ multiplex PCR assay. TCRdb provides this immuneACCESS table in a form limited to in-frame rearrangements. Some clones are lacking; in checked studies, under half of them reflect an unresolved V gene, and why the rest are absent is not known. In this sample the table shows a few thousand clones, around 85% of which occur a single time. The top ten clonotypes cover 7% of the sample. What this sample's treatment or condition label stands for: high-dose cyclophosphamide on days +3 and +4 as single-agent GVHD prophylaxis. Patients in the PTCy group got busulfan and fludarabine conditioning, a marrow graft from a related or unrelated donor, and cyclophosphamide on days +3 and +4. This sample comprised PBMCs, obtained after allogeneic stem cell transplant with posttransplant cyclophosphamide. These receptors came from a female patient between 50 and 60 years old who received an allogeneic stem cell transplant from an unrelated donor, was CMV-positive, and had acute and chronic GVHD. A transplant means some T cells may be of graft donor rather than patient origin.

The chain joins TRBV7-2 to TRBJ2-7, with D maybe TRBD1 (6 bases). The CDR3 extends over 15 amino acids. Trimming took 6 bases from V and 9 from J, leaving 24 bases between them. Germline CDR1 and CDR2: SGHTA and FQGNSA. This CDR3 reads CASSQDRGSGRGQYF. The CDR3 nucleotides read TGTGCCAGCAGTCAGGACAGAGGGTCGGGTAGGGGGCAGTACTTC.

This clone was detected only a few times. The rearrangement links TRBV4-3 to TRBJ2-1, with 8 positions matching TRBD2. CDR3 length: 15 amino acids. Germline values: CDR1 LGHNA, CDR2 YSLEER. The ends lost 6 bases at V and 4 bases at J; junction bases unmatched: 8. This CDR3 reads CASSAGTRPYNEQFF. The CDR3 DNA is TGCGCCAGCAGTGCCGGGACTAGACCTTACAATGAGCAGTTCTTC.

V is TRBV21-1 and J is TRBJ2-7; TRBD1, the D gene given by the table, was not confirmed from the DNA. TRBV21-1 is listed as a pseudogene. This CDR3 is 16 amino acids long. CDR3 sequence (DNA): TGTGCCAGCAGCAAAGGGGCAGGGCCGTACTCCTACGAGCAGTACTTC. As protein: CASSKGAGPYSYEQYF.

The chain couples TRBV9 to TRBJ2-1; TRBD2 is a possible D gene (6 bases). Trimming removed 3 bases from V and 7 bases from J, with 14 bases in between. CDR3 length: 14 amino acids. Per the germline V gene, CDR1 is SGDLS and CDR2 is YYNGEE. CDR3 in DNA: TGTGCCAGCAGCGCACCCCCTCGGGGGAATGAGCAGTTCTTC. It is translated as CASSAPPRGNEQFF.

This chain connects TRBV6-5 to TRBJ1-2; TRBD1 aligns across 7 bases. Germline CDR1 reads MNHEY; CDR2 reads SVGAGI. Trimming took 4 bases from V and 0 from J; bases not matched to a gene: 8. This CDR3 region has 16 residues. The CDR3 reads CASSSLRDRANYGYTF. As DNA, the CDR3 is TGTGCCAGCAGTTCACTCAGGGACAGAGCTAACTATGGCTACACCTTC.

The chain is built from TRBV19 and TRBJ1-5, with TRBD1 matching 9 bases. The CDR3 contains 16 residues. V shed 9 bases, J shed 3 bases, and the junction held 12 bases outside the gene matches. CDR1 and CDR2 from the germline V gene are LNHDA and SQIVND (reference sequence). The CDR3 loop reads CASQARTGEYNQPQHF. The CDR3 DNA is TGTGCCAGCCAAGCCAGGACAGGGGAGTACAATCAGCCCCAGCATTTT.

The rearrangement uses TRBV5-6 and TRBJ1-6; possibly TRBD1 for D (6 bases). From germline, CDR1 is SGHDT and CDR2 YYEEEE. The CDR3 is 15 residues long. V was shortened by 4 bases and J by 8 bases, with 16 bases between the two germline ends. CDR3 amino acids: CASSTWGWGHSPLHF. The CDR3 coding sequence is TGTGCCAGCAGCACCTGGGGATGGGGGCATTCACCCCTCCACTTT.

This clone was counted a few times. The V gene is TRBV4-1, the J gene TRBJ2-7; the D is unclear. With 4 bases removed from V and 6 bases from J, the gap between germline ends came to 22 bases. Germline V gene sequence: CDR1 MGHRA, CDR2 YSYEKL. The CDR3 loop spans 16 amino acids. The CDR3 DNA reads TGCGCCAGCAGCCGAACATCCTCGCCCGAATTTGGCGAGCAGTACTTC. Translated: CASSRTSSPEFGEQYF.

This clone was found once. The chain combines TRBV28 with TRBJ1-3; 9 bases are shared with TRBD1. Germline trimming cut 3 bases from V and 1 base from J; bases unmatched to any gene: 4. The CDR3 runs 16 residues. CDR1 MDHEN and CDR2 SYDVKM come from the germline V gene. CDR3 protein: CASSFQQGASGNTIYF. The CDR3 bases are TGTGCCAGCAGTTTTCAACAGGGGGCTTCTGGAAACACCATATATTTT.

The chain links TRBV7-3 to TRBJ2-1; the D is unclear. The germline V gene has CDR1 SGHTA and CDR2 FQGTGA. The CDR3 loop spans 15 amino acids. Trimming pared 5 bases from V and 5 bases from J, leaving 16 bases between. The CDR3, as DNA: TGTGCCAGCAGCACATCCTGGCAGACAAACAATGAGCAGTTCTTC. This encodes CASSTSWQTNNEQFF.

V gene TRBV7-9 combines with J gene TRBJ2-7; a possible D gene is TRBD2 (5 bases). The CDR3 length is 12 residues. Germline assignment: CDR1 SEHNR and CDR2 FQNEAQ (reference sequence). Deletions cut 5 bases from V and 9 bases from J, with 14 bases between. DNA for the CDR3: TGTGCCAGCAGCGACCAGGACTGGGGGCAGTACTTC. Its protein is CASSDQDWGQYF.

V usage is TRBV10-3 and J usage is TRBJ2-5; D is perhaps TRBD1 (6 bases). Trimming removed 11 bases at V and 1 base at J, with 11 bases between. This CDR3 is 12 amino acids long. From germline, CDR1 is ENHRY and CDR2 SYGVKD. The CDR3 DNA is TGTGCCGTGGGACAACTCCAAGAGACCCAGTACTTC. Translation gives CAVGQLQETQYF.

By share of the sample, this clone is large. This chain links TRBV18 with TRBJ1-6, with D tentatively TRBD1 (5 bases). The germline V and J ends were trimmed by 0 bases and 10 bases, with 13 bases remaining between them. Germline CDR1 KGHSH, CDR2 LQKENI. The CDR3 consists of 15 residues. The CDR3 sequence: CASSPPKSTGSPLHF. As DNA, the CDR3 is TGTGCCAGCTCACCACCAAAGAGTACAGGATCACCCCTCCACTTT.

V and J are TRBV5-1 and TRBJ2-2, with 9 bases identical to TRBD1. Germline lookup yields CDR1 SGHRS and CDR2 YFSETQ. The CDR3 has 16 residues. V gave up 4 bases and J gave up 3 bases; unmatched junction bases: 7. CDR3 nucleotides: TGCGCCAGCAGCCTGGGACAGGGCGGGGACACCGGGGAGCTGTTTTTT. Translating it yields CASSLGQGGDTGELFF.

The V and J genes are TRBV4-1 and TRBJ2-2; TRBD2 matches at 11 bases. The CDR3 spans 18 residues. V dropped 4 bases and J dropped 3; count of bases not matched to a gene: 10. Per germline, CDR1 MGHRA and CDR2 YSYEKL. In DNA, the CDR3 is TGCGCCAGCAGCCGAGATATAGCGGGGGGGGGAGACACCGGGGAGCTGTTTTTT. Translating it yields CASSRDIAGGGDTGELFF.

The rearrangement joins TRBV27 to TRBJ2-1, with 7 bases identical to TRBD2. V lost 6 bases, J lost 8 bases, and 10 bases stayed unmatched. The CDR3 contains 14 residues. Germline CDR1 MNHEY, CDR2 SMNVEV (reference sequence). The CDR3 DNA is TGTGCCAGCAGGACTAGCTTCCCCCAGGATGAGCAGTTCTTC. This sequence encodes CASRTSFPQDEQFF.

The chain couples TRBV28 to TRBJ2-5; 7 bases line up with TRBD2. Germline V gene sequence: CDR1 MDHEN, CDR2 SYDVKM. CDR3 length equals 15 residues. Germline trimming cut 2 bases from V and 4 bases from J; bases unmatched to any gene: 7. Written as DNA, the CDR3 is TGTGCCAGCAGTTTAATTACTAGCGCGGGAGAGACCCAGTACTTC. Translating gives CASSLITSAGETQYF. Based on the CDR3 plus reference TRBV28 and TRBJ2-5, the full variable domain is DVKVTQSSRYLVKRTGEKVFLECVQDMDHENMFWYRQDPGLGLRLIYFSYDVKMKEKGDIPEGYSVSREKKERFSLILESASTNQTSMYLCASSLITSAGETQYFGPGTRLLVL.

The J gene is TRBJ2-1, the V gene TRBV10-2; 12 bases match TRBD2. Germline CDR1 is WSHSY and CDR2 is SAAADI. V lost 4 bases, J lost 10 bases, and 11 bases stayed unmatched. The CDR3 has 16 residues. For the CDR3, the DNA is TGCGCCAGCAGTGTGTCTAGCGGGGGGGGTCAAGGAGAGCAGTTCTTC. This translates into CASSVSSGGGQGEQFF.

This clone was observed a handful of times. The chain employs TRBV30 and TRBJ1-5; 7 nucleotides match TRBD1. Germline assignment: CDR1 GTSNPN and CDR2 SVGIG (reference sequence). This CDR3 is built from 17 residues. After removal of 1 base from V and 0 bases from J, the junction contained 9 bases not matched to a gene. The CDR3 DNA reads as TGTGCCTGGAGTGCTGAGACAGGGTTGGCTAGCAATCAGCCCCAGCATTTT. Translated, it gives CAWSAETGLASNQPQHF.

This clone was detected once. The CDR3 is CASSPGQGFEETQYF. In nucleotides, the CDR3 is TGTGCCAGCAGCCCGGGACAGGGGTTTGAAGAGACCCAGTACTTC. This chain uses TRBV2 with TRBJ2-5; 10 bases align to TRBD1. The CDR3 is made up of 15 amino acids. V trimming: 6 bases; J trimming: 3 bases; junction bases outside the gene matches: 7. Germline CDR1 reads SNHLY; CDR2 reads FYNNEI. The whole variable domain, filled in from reference TRBV2 and TRBJ2-5, reads EPEVTQTPSHQVTQMGQEVILRCVPISNHLYFYWYRQILGQKVEFLVSFYNNEISEKSEIFDDQFSVERPDGSNFTLKIRSTKLEDSAMYFCASSPGQGFEETQYFGPGTRLLVL.